Listed below are T cell receptor beta chains from one sample, sequenced in a study of cytomegalovirus exposure and HLA in healthy donors. Libraries were prepared by immunoSEQ multiplex PCR; TCRdb keeps only in-frame clonotypes and omits some of them. The table has 80,000 to 100,000 clones, over 65% seen once. Sequenced input: PBMCs. These receptors came from a woman aged 18-29 years in good health and CMV-seropositive. Both conserved end residues are part of each CDR3. The D gene is left open where the match is weak. The listing skips clone size in some rows; elsewhere it reads once, few, many or a size class.

>13|TRBJ2-2|NA|TRBV18|NA
TGTGCCAGCTCACCACTAGCGGCCGGGGAGCTGTTTTTT
CASSPLAAGELFF
>13|TRBJ2-7|NA|TRBV2|NA
TGTGCCAGCGGAGGGGGCAGCTCCTACGAGCAGTACTTC
CASGGGSSYEQYF
>14|TRBJ2-3|NA|TRBV9|NA
TGTGCCAGCAGCGTAGGTGGCAGCACAGATACGCAGTATTTT
CASSVGGSTDTQYF
>14|TRBJ2-7|NA|TRBV6-1|few
TGTGCCAGCAGTGCCCGACTGACCGCCTACGAGCAGTACTTC
CASSARLTAYEQYF
>14|TRBJ2-5|NA|TRBV6-6|NA
TGTGCCAGCAGCCCCGATATAGCGGTCTTGTCCCAGTACTTC
CASSPDIAVLSQYF
>17|TRBJ1-1|NA|TRBV4-2|few
TGTGCCAGCAGCCAAGGGGCCGACCTCATTATGAACACTGAAGCTTTCTTT
CASSQGADLIMNTEAFF
>14|TRBJ1-5|TRBD1|TRBV6-5|few
TGTGCCAGCAGCGAAGACAGGGGCAATCAGCCCCAGCATTTT
CASSEDRGNQPQHF
>16|TRBJ2-3|TRBD2|TRBV5-1|NA
TGCGCCAGCAGCTTGGGCCTAGCGGGAGGGGCAGATACGCAGTATTTT
CASSLGLAGGADTQYF
>13|TRBJ1-2|TRBD1|TRBV6-6|once
TGTGCCAGCAGACTGGGACAGTTCTATGGCTACACCTTC
CASRLGQFYGYTF
>13|TRBJ1-5|TRBD1|TRBV7-2|NA
TGTGCCAGCAGCTACAGGGGGGGTCAGCCCCAGCATTTT
CASSYRGGQPQHF
>17|TRBJ1-5|TRBD1|TRBV27|NA
TGTGCCAGCAGCCCGAGGGACAGGGGAATCAGCAATCAGCCCCAGCATTTT
CASSPRDRGISNQPQHF
>16|TRBJ1-6|NA|TRBV27|NA
TGTGCCAGCAGCCGCCCGCCGGGCTCCTATAATTCACCCCTCCACTTT
CASSRPPGSYNSPLHF
>15|TRBJ2-1|NA|TRBV15|NA
TGTGCCACCGCACTAGATGCCGGGAGCTACAATGAGCAGTTCTTC
CATALDAGSYNEQFF
>15|TRBJ2-2|TRBD1|TRBV5-1|NA
TGCGCCAGCAGCTGGGACAGGGGGCAGTCCGGGGAGCTGTTTTTT
CASSWDRGQSGELFF
>11|TRBJ2-4|NA|TRBV27|few
TGTGCCAGCAGCGCGGGAAACATTCAGTACTTC
CASSAGNIQYF
>15|TRBJ2-7|NA|TRBV5-6|NA
TGTGCCAGCAGCTTGGTAGGGGGGGGCGGTTACGAGCAGTACTTC
CASSLVGGGGYEQYF